These T cell receptor beta chains were read from a single sample in a study of spatial heterogeneity in lung cancer. TCRdb ran MiXCR on the 5' RACE reads and lists one entry per CDR3 protein. The sample holds about 95,000 distinct CDR3 sequences; over 8.5% are singletons and the top ten take around 7%. Material: PBMCs, obtained at surgery. These receptors were obtained from a male donor with early-stage non-small cell lung cancer. Both conserved end residues are part of each CDR3. Each record gives: V gene, D gene, J gene, clone size, CDR3 protein, CDR3 DNA. A D gene is named only where the DNA matches it firmly. Clone sizes are given selectively: once, few, many, or a class where the clone is expanded.

V: TRBV7-2; D: .; J: TRBJ2-5; size: many; CDR3: CASSPPTAETQYF; DNA: TGTGCCAGCAGCCCCCCGACGGCCGAGACCCAGTACTTC
V: TRBV5-4; D: TRBD1; J: TRBJ2-3; size: many; CDR3: CASSTRTGTDTQYF; DNA: TGTGCCAGCAGCACACGGACAGGGACAGATACGCAGTATTTT
V: TRBV9; D: .; J: TRBJ2-5; size: many; CDR3: CASSRTVGRQETQYF; DNA: TGTGCCAGCAGCAGGACAGTAGGAAGACAAGAGACCCAGTACTTC
V: TRBV7-9; D: .; J: TRBJ1-1; size: many; CDR3: CASSSGGSTEAFF; DNA: TGTGCCAGCAGTTCGGGGGGATCCACTGAAGCTTTCTTT
V: TRBV7-9; D: TRBD2; J: TRBJ2-1; size: few; CDR3: CASSPPLLAGHNEQFF; DNA: TGTGCCAGCAGCCCCCCATTACTAGCGGGGCACAATGAGCAGTTCTTC
V: TRBV4-2; D: .; J: TRBJ1-2; size: few; CDR3: CASSQDPGGAYGYTF; DNA: TGTGCCAGCAGCCAAGATCCGGGGGGAGCTTATGGCTACACCTTC
V: TRBV12-3/TRBV12-4; D: .; J: TRBJ1-1; size: many; CDR3: CASSFNRRNTEAFF; DNA: TGTGCCAGCAGTTTTAATCGGAGGAACACTGAAGCTTTCTTT
V: TRBV29-1; D: .; J: TRBJ2-3; size: .; CDR3: CSVEGAGDGDTQYF; DNA: TGCAGCGTTGAGGGCGCAGGGGATGGAGATACGCAGTATTTT
V: TRBV9; D: .; J: TRBJ2-3; size: few; CDR3: CASSPQGYSTDTQYF; DNA: TGTGCCAGCAGCCCTCAGGGGTATAGCACAGATACGCAGTATTTT
V: TRBV12-3/TRBV12-4; D: TRBD1; J: TRBJ2-5; size: few; CDR3: CASTPRDRQETQYF; DNA: TGTGCCAGCACTCCCCGGGACAGGCAAGAGACCCAGTACTTC
V: TRBV5-5; D: .; J: TRBJ2-7; size: many; CDR3: CASSMTAYEQYF; DNA: TGTGCCAGCAGCATGACAGCCTACGAGCAGTACTTC
V: TRBV7-4; D: .; J: TRBJ2-7; size: .; CDR3: CASSLETAEQYF; DNA: TGTGCCAGCAGCTTAGAGACAGCCGAGCAGTACTTC
V: TRBV5-1; D: .; J: TRBJ2-1; size: .; CDR3: CASSADFEQFF; DNA: TGCGCCAGCAGCGCGGACTTTGAGCAGTTCTTC
V: TRBV5-1; D: TRBD2; J: TRBJ2-5; size: few; CDR3: CASSLPTSGQETQYF; DNA: TGCGCCAGCAGCTTGCCGACTAGCGGGCAAGAGACCCAGTACTTC
V: TRBV7-3; D: .; J: TRBJ2-3; size: many; CDR3: CASSLKAFPLSGPDTQYF; DNA: TGTGCCAGCAGCTTAAAGGCCTTCCCCCTGAGTGGCCCAGATACGCAGTATTTT
V: TRBV29-1; D: .; J: TRBJ2-6; size: few; CDR3: CSVALSGANVLTF; DNA: TGCAGCGTTGCCCTCTCTGGGGCCAACGTCCTGACTTTC
V: TRBV6-2/TRBV6-3; D: TRBD1; J: TRBJ1-6; size: many; CDR3: CASTKTGTRPYNSPLHF; DNA: TGTGCCAGCACCAAGACAGGGACACGACCGTATAATTCACCCCTCCACTTT
V: TRBV10-3; D: TRBD1; J: TRBJ1-1; size: many; CDR3: CAITQDRENTEAFF; DNA: TGTGCCATCACCCAGGACAGGGAGAACACTGAAGCTTTCTTT
V: TRBV5-1; D: TRBD2; J: TRBJ2-5; size: few; CDR3: CASSLVSASGGQETQYF; DNA: TGCGCCAGCAGCTTGGTATCGGCTAGCGGGGGGCAAGAGACCCAGTACTTC
V: TRBV6-1; D: .; J: TRBJ1-1; size: many; CDR3: CASSEGGFMNTEAFF; DNA: TGTGCCAGCAGTGAAGGGGGTTTTATGAACACTGAAGCTTTCTTT
V: TRBV5-1; D: TRBD2; J: TRBJ2-3; size: .; CDR3: CANSDASGNTDTQYF; DNA: TGCGCCAACAGTGACGCTAGCGGGAACACAGATACGCAGTATTTT
V: TRBV6-1; D: .; J: TRBJ1-1; size: many; CDR3: CASMIQGNTEAFF; DNA: TGTGCCAGCATGATACAGGGGAACACTGAAGCTTTCTTT
V: TRBV7-9; D: .; J: TRBJ2-2; size: few; CDR3: CASIEDTGELFF; DNA: TGTGCCAGTATTGAGGACACCGGGGAGCTGTTTTTT
V: TRBV25-1; D: .; J: TRBJ2-3; size: .; CDR3: CVSSGVVMDTQYF; DNA: TGTGTCAGCAGTGGGGTAGTTATGGATACGCAGTATTTT
V: TRBV3-1; D: TRBD2; J: TRBJ2-1; size: many; CDR3: CASSRSGRAGEQFF; DNA: TGTGCCAGCAGCCGTAGCGGGAGGGCCGGGGAGCAGTTCTTC
V: TRBV7-2; D: .; J: TRBJ2-5; size: .; CDR3: CASSLLKETQYF; DNA: TGTGCCAGCAGCTTATTGAAAGAGACCCAGTACTTC
V: TRBV5-1; D: TRBD2; J: TRBJ2-7; size: .; CDR3: CASSFSGDLYEQYF; DNA: TGCGCCAGCAGCTTTAGCGGGGACCTCTACGAGCAGTACTTC
V: TRBV30; D: .; J: TRBJ1-2; size: few; CDR3: CAWSRQTYGYTF; DNA: TGTGCCTGGAGCCGACAAACCTATGGCTACACCTTC
V: TRBV29-1; D: .; J: TRBJ2-1; size: .; CDR3: CSVDPGAHNEQFF; DNA: TGCAGCGTCGACCCGGGAGCCCACAATGAGCAGTTCTTC
V: TRBV6-2/TRBV6-3; D: .; J: TRBJ1-5; size: many; CDR3: CASSWGAQPQHF; DNA: TGTGCCAGCAGTTGGGGGGCTCAGCCCCAGCATTTT
V: TRBV24-1; D: TRBD1; J: TRBJ2-3; size: .; CDR3: CATSTTGFPDTQYF; DNA: TGTGCCACCAGTACGACAGGGTTCCCAGATACGCAGTATTTT
V: TRBV7-2; D: TRBD2; J: TRBJ2-1; size: .; CDR3: CASSLGIAGGRFDNEQFF; DNA: TGTGCCAGCAGCTTAGGAATAGCGGGAGGCCGCTTTGACAATGAGCAGTTCTTC
V: TRBV30; D: .; J: TRBJ1-2; size: .; CDR3: CAGHGTNYGYTF; DNA: TGTGCCGGCCACGGGACTAACTATGGCTACACCTTC
V: TRBV6-5; D: .; J: TRBJ2-3; size: few; CDR3: CASSYPGTTDTQYF; DNA: TGTGCCAGCAGTTACCCCGGGACTACAGATACGCAGTATTTT
V: TRBV29-1; D: .; J: TRBJ1-1; size: .; CDR3: CSVYRGNTEAFF; DNA: TGCAGCGTTTACCGGGGGAACACTGAAGCTTTCTTT
V: TRBV12-3/TRBV12-4; D: .; J: TRBJ1-1; size: many; CDR3: CASSLVMNTEAFF; DNA: TGTGCCAGCAGTTTGGTTATGAACACTGAAGCTTTCTTT
V: TRBV7-8; D: TRBD2; J: TRBJ2-1; size: many; CDR3: CASSPYRGGGGFRNEQFF; DNA: TGTGCCAGCAGCCCCTATCGCGGAGGCGGGGGGTTCCGCAATGAGCAGTTCTTC
V: TRBV5-1; D: TRBD2; J: TRBJ2-3; size: few; CDR3: CASSLAWLAVSTDTQYF; DNA: TGCGCCAGCAGCTTGGCCTGGCTAGCGGTTAGCACAGATACGCAGTATTTT
V: TRBV7-9; D: TRBD1; J: TRBJ2-1; size: many; CDR3: CASSSGTGVNNEQFF; DNA: TGTGCCAGCAGTTCCGGGACAGGGGTAAACAATGAGCAGTTCTTC
V: TRBV4-3; D: .; J: TRBJ2-1; size: many; CDR3: CASSQDFPGAYNEQFF; DNA: TGCGCCAGCAGCCAAGATTTCCCAGGGGCCTACAATGAGCAGTTCTTC
V: TRBV9; D: TRBD2; J: TRBJ2-1; size: many; CDR3: CASSVEAGGSNEQFF; DNA: TGTGCCAGCAGCGTAGAAGCGGGGGGCTCGAATGAGCAGTTCTTC
V: TRBV20-1; D: TRBD1; J: TRBJ1-5; size: few; CDR3: CSAPQGARQPQHF; DNA: TGCAGTGCTCCCCAGGGGGCGAGGCAGCCCCAGCATTTT
V: TRBV24-1; D: .; J: TRBJ2-1; size: .; CDR3: CATSDSAPGRRSYNEQFF; DNA: TGTGCCACCAGTGACAGCGCCCCGGGGAGGAGATCCTACAATGAGCAGTTCTTC
V: TRBV11-2; D: TRBD2; J: TRBJ2-1; size: few; CDR3: CASSPRLAWNEQFF; DNA: TGTGCCAGCAGCCCCCGACTAGCATGGAATGAGCAGTTCTTC
V: TRBV3-1; D: .; J: TRBJ2-3; size: many; CDR3: CASSPEQNRDTQYF; DNA: TGTGCCAGCAGCCCAGAACAGAATCGGGATACGCAGTATTTT
V: TRBV2; D: TRBD1; J: TRBJ1-1; size: few; CDR3: CASTQGANTEAFF; DNA: TGTGCCAGCACTCAGGGGGCGAACACTGAAGCTTTCTTT
V: TRBV2; D: .; J: TRBJ1-1; size: many; CDR3: CASIGVVNTEAFF; DNA: TGTGCCAGCATAGGAGTCGTGAACACTGAAGCTTTCTTT
V: TRBV6-5; D: .; J: TRBJ1-4; size: .; CDR3: CASSRGSKTNEKLFF; DNA: TGTGCCAGCAGTAGGGGGAGCAAAACTAATGAAAAACTGTTTTTT